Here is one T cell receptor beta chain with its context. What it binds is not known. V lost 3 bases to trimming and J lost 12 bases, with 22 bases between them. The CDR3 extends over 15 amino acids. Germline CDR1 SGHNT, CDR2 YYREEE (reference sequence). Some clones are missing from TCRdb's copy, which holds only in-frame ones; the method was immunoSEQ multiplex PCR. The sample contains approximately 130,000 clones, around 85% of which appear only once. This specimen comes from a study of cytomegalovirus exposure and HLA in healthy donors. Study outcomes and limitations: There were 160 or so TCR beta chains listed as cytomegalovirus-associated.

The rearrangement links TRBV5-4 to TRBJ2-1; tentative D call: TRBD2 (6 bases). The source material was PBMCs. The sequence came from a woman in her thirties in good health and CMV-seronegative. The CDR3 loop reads CASSSKGQGPGGQFF. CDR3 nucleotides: TGTGCCAGCAGCTCAAAGGGTCAGGGCCCCGGGGGGCAGTTCTTC. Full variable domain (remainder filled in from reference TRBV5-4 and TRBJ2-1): ETGVTQSPTHLIKTRGQQVTLRCSSQSGHNTVSWYQQALGQGPQFIFQYYREEENGRGNFPPRFSGLQFPNYSSELNVNALELDDSALYLCASSSKGQGPGGQFFGPGTRLTVL.